One sample yielded the 31 T cell receptor beta chains listed below, sequenced in a study of shared clonotypes between healthy human individuals. Produced via immunoSEQ multiplex PCR; TCRdb's table is partial and in-frame only. The data hold fewer than 2.5 million clones, with 93% observed a single time. The sample was naive CD4+ T cells from PBMCs. Subset reported: CD45RA+ positively selected. Receptor source: a man aged 18 to 29 in good health. Some clones in this sample may be carry-over from other donors' samples.

The genes are TRBV5-1 and TRBJ1-2, with a weak D call TRBD1 (6 bases). The germline V gene has CDR1 SGHRS and CDR2 YFSETQ. V was cut by 4 bases and J by 3 bases, with 10 bases left in between. There are 13 residues in the CDR3. The CDR3: CASSTTGYYGYTF. As DNA, the CDR3 is TGCGCCAGCAGCACCACAGGGTACTATGGCTACACCTTC.

The gene calls are TRBV9 and TRBJ2-2; D gene uncertain. Germline V CDR1 and CDR2: SGDLS, YYNGEE. There are 16 residues in the CDR3. V lost 3 bases and J 0 bases, leaving 12 bases between the germline ends. Here the CDR3 DNA reads TGTGCCAGCAGCGGACGAAGGGCCTCGAACACCGGGGAGCTGTTTTTT. This translates into CASSGRRASNTGELFF. Complete variable domain (other parts from reference TRBV9 and TRBJ2-2): DSGVTQTPKHLITATGQRVTLRCSPRSGDLSVYWYQQSLDQGLQFLIQYYNGEERAKGNILERFSAQQFPDLHSELNLSSLELGDSALYFCASSGRRASNTGELFFGEGSRLTVL.

The chain recombines TRBV7-3 with TRBJ2-1; 16 bases are a match to TRBD2. Trimming cost V 6 bases and J 8 bases; bases outside gene matches: 7. Germline V lookup: CDR1 SGHTA, CDR2 FQGTGA. This CDR3 contains 16 residues. The CDR3 reads CASSRGLAGGPYEQFF. The CDR3 nucleotides read TGTGCCAGCAGTCGGGGACTAGCGGGAGGGCCATATGAGCAGTTCTTC.

The J gene is TRBJ1-2, the V gene TRBV11-3; D gene uncertain. CDR1 is SGHNT and CDR2 is YENEEA in the germline V gene. CDR3 size: 14 residues. V lost 5 bases and J 5 bases, leaving 15 bases between the germline ends. The CDR3 DNA follows: TGTGCCAGCAGCCTGGCGCCTCTGAGGTATGGCTACACCTTC. The encoded protein is CASSLAPLRYGYTF. The full variable domain, completed using reference TRBV11-3 and TRBJ1-2, is EAGVVQSPRYKIIEKKQPVAFWCNPISGHNTLYWYLQNLGQGPELLIRYENEEAVDDSQLPKDRFSAERLKGVDSTLKIQPAELGDSAVYLCASSLAPLRYGYTFGSGTRLTVV.

The chain combines TRBV28 with TRBJ2-5, with 7 bases that match TRBD2. The V segment lost 11 bases and the J segment 3 bases; nucleotides outside the gene matches: 9. The CDR3 spans 13 residues. Looked up from germline, CDR1 is MDHEN and CDR2 is SYDVKM. CDR3 bases: TGTGCCGGGTCATGGGGGGGGAAAGAGACCCAGTACTTC. Translation: CAGSWGGKETQYF.

The V gene is TRBV23-1, the J gene TRBJ1-1; D is undetermined. TRBV23-1 counts as an open reading frame of uncertain function. CDR3 size: 18 residues. The V end was cut by 1 base, the J end by 8 bases, with 26 bases between. The CDR3 region has the DNA TGCGCCAGCAGTCAATTCCGGAAGGTCTCTGGAGGTTTCAAAGAAGCTTTCTTT. Encoded protein: CASSQFRKVSGGFKEAFF.

V usage is TRBV1 and J usage is TRBJ2-5; TRBD2 is the table's D call, not checked against the DNA. The end of the DNA aligns better with TRBJ2-7, so the J call may be wrong. TRBV1 is designated a pseudogene. The CDR3 length is 19 residues. The CDR3 DNA reads TGCACCAGCAGACAACTCAGGGGCCGCAGCGGGAGGGATACCTACGAGCAGTACTTC. Protein: CTSRQLRGRSGRDTYEQYF.

Note on this clone: Other nucleotide sequences in the sample specify the same CDR3. This chain uses TRBV5-1 with TRBJ2-5; tentative D call: TRBD2 (5 bases). The germline gives CDR1 SGHRS, CDR2 YFSETQ. V was clipped by 4 bases and J by 4 bases, with 11 bases between them. The CDR3 spans 13 residues. As DNA, the CDR3 is TGCGCCAGCAGCCTGCGAAGCGGAGAGACCCAGTACTTC. The encoded protein is CASSLRSGETQYF.

The chain is built from TRBV5-4 and TRBJ1-6, with 8 bases fitting TRBD1. Germline V gene lookup returns CDR1 SGHNT and CDR2 YYREEE (reference sequence). The CDR3 is 14 amino acids. J lost 9 bases, V lost 4 bases, and 6 bases had no gene match. CDR3 amino acids: CASSTGGRGSPLHF. Written as DNA, the CDR3 is TGTGCCAGCAGCACAGGGGGTCGGGGTTCACCCCTCCACTTT.

The rearrangement joins TRBV5-1 to TRBJ2-1, with 7 bases lining up with TRBD1. CDR1 is SGHRS and CDR2 is YFSETQ in the germline V gene. This CDR3 has 16 amino acids. With V trimmed by 0 bases and J by 9 bases, 12 bases remained unmatched. The CDR3: CASSLAVITGAGEQFF. The CDR3 nucleotides are TGCGCCAGCAGCTTGGCGGTAATTACAGGGGCAGGTGAGCAGTTCTTC.

This chain uses TRBV28 with TRBJ2-7; 11 bases line up with TRBD2. V was pared by 7 bases and J by 5 bases, with 22 bases of the junction left unmatched. This CDR3 comprises 19 residues. Germline CDR1 MDHEN, CDR2 SYDVKM. The CDR3 bases are TGTGCCAGCACCGTGCGGAGAGGTAGCGGGAGGGGCCGCGGAAACGAGCAGTACTTC. Translation: CASTVRRGSGRGRGNEQYF.

The chain employs TRBV27 and TRBJ1-3, with 8 bases fitting TRBD1. V was pared by 5 bases and J by 5 bases, with 11 bases of the junction left unmatched. Germline-derived CDR1 and CDR2 are MNHEY and SMNVEV (reference sequence). CDR3 length: 16 amino acids. CDR3 region: CASSAPGQEGRNTIYF. CDR3 in DNA: TGTGCCAGCAGTGCCCCGGGACAGGAGGGAAGAAACACCATATATTTT.

Comments on this clone: Other DNA sequences of this sample code for an identical CDR3. The CDR3 coding sequence is TGTGCCAGCAGTCCATTGACCGGGGAGCTGTTTTTT. Its translation: CASSPLTGELFF. The rearrangement links TRBV7-3 to TRBJ2-2; D ambiguous. The CDR3 sequence is 12 residues long. CDR1 and CDR2 from the germline V gene are SGHTA and FQGTGA. Trimming took off 6 bases at V and 5 bases at J, with 7 bases between the two ends.

The CDR3 region has the DNA TGTGCCAGCAGCGTCGGGACAGTCCAAGAGACCCAGTACTTC. It is translated as CASSVGTVQETQYF. V and J are TRBV11-1 and TRBJ2-5; 7 bases are shared with TRBD1. The CDR3 has 14 amino acids. With 5 bases clipped from V and 1 base from J, the junction kept 4 bases outside the gene matches. The germline V gene encodes CDR1 SGHAT and CDR2 FQDESV (reference sequence). Supplemented by reference TRBV11-1 and TRBJ2-5, the full variable domain reads EAEVAQSPRYKITEKSQAVAFWCDPISGHATLYWYRQILGQGPELLVQFQDESVVDDSQLPKDRFSAERLKGVDSTLKIQPAELGDSAMYLCASSVGTVQETQYFGPGTRLLVL.

The chain carries TRBV9 and TRBJ1-2; TRBD1 agrees at 7 bases. The V and J ends lost 0 bases and 0 bases, in that order; junction bases with no gene match: 2. The CDR3 spans 15 residues. Per germline, CDR1 SGDLS and CDR2 YYNGEE. CDR3 sequence (DNA): TGTGCCAGCAGCGTAGGGGGACAGTCTAACTATGGCTACACCTTC. It encodes CASSVGGQSNYGYTF.

This chain uses TRBV7-2 with TRBJ2-7; TRBD2 might be the D (6 bases). CDR3 length: 19 amino acids. Germline loops: CDR1 SGHTA, CDR2 FQGNSA. V was trimmed by 5 bases and J by 6 bases, leaving 32 bases between them. The CDR3 reads CASSPNAGLAPFTRIEQYF. Here the CDR3 DNA reads TGTGCCAGCAGCCCGAACGCGGGGCTAGCGCCCTTTACCCGGATCGAGCAGTACTTC.

The chain employs TRBV9 and TRBJ2-5, with D possibly called TRBD1 or TRBD2 (5 bases each). The CDR3 is 14 residues long. Trimming took off 0 bases at V and 2 bases at J, with 8 bases between the two ends. CDR1 is SGDLS and CDR2 is YYNGEE in the germline V gene. The CDR3 region has the DNA TGTGCCAGCAGCGTAGGAGGGGAACAAGAGACCCAGTACTTC. This codes for CASSVGGEQETQYF.

The V and J genes are TRBV6-1 and TRBJ1-1; D unclear. The CDR3 sequence is 13 residues long. Per the germline V gene, CDR1 is MNHNS and CDR2 is SASEGT. Trimming stripped 9 bases from V and 0 bases from J, with 11 bases between. CDR3 residues: CASRSHVNTEAFF. CDR3 in DNA: TGTGCCAGTCGCTCACATGTGAACACTGAAGCTTTCTTT.

V and J are TRBV4-2 and TRBJ2-3; TRBD1 is a possible D gene (6 bases). Looked up from germline, CDR1 is LGHNA and CDR2 is YNFKEQ. V was shortened by 0 bases and J by 4 bases, with 14 bases between the two germline ends. The length of the CDR3 is 16 residues. The CDR3 region has the DNA TGTGCCAGCAGCCAAGAGGGGGCGCGGGTGGCAGATACGCAGTATTTT. It codes for CASSQEGARVADTQYF.

The gene calls are TRBV2 and TRBJ2-5, with TRBD2 identical over 13 bases. The V gene's germline CDR1 is SNHLY and CDR2 FYNNEI. The CDR3 is 15 amino acids. Unmatched junction bases numbered 3, after V lost 7 bases and J lost 1 base. The CDR3 nucleotides are TGTGCCAGCACCAGGACTAGCGGGGGCCAAGAGACCCAGTACTTC. It encodes CASTRTSGGQETQYF.

The chain joins TRBV5-1 to TRBJ2-7; D not resolved. V shed 6 bases and J shed 5 bases, with 12 bases lying between them. Germline assignment: CDR1 SGHRS and CDR2 YFSETQ. The CDR3 is made up of 12 amino acids. The CDR3 DNA reads TGCGCCAGCAAAGACGTCCACCACGAGCAGTACTTC. Protein: CASKDVHHEQYF.

The V and J genes are TRBV2 and TRBJ2-7; TRBD2 is a possible D gene (5 bases). Germline lookup yields CDR1 SNHLY and CDR2 FYNNEI. The length of the CDR3 is 13 residues. V was pared by 7 bases and J by 2 bases, with 12 bases between. In DNA form, the CDR3 reads TGTGCCAGCACTTGGGGAGTTCCCTACGAGCAGTACTTC. This encodes CASTWGVPYEQYF.

Note on this clone: Other DNA sequences in this specimen translate into the identical CDR3. The chain carries TRBV4-2 and TRBJ2-3; the match to TRBD2 covers 13 bases. The CDR3 extends over 16 amino acids. The germline CDR1 and CDR2 sequences are LGHNA and YNFKEQ. J was trimmed by 0 bases and V by 3 bases; bases with no gene match: 0. In DNA form, the CDR3 reads TGTGCCAGCAGCCAGGGACTAGCGGGAAGCACAGATACGCAGTATTTT. Amino acids: CASSQGLAGSTDTQYF.

The chain joins TRBV6-1 to TRBJ1-1; D is perhaps TRBD1 (6 bases). V lost 2 bases, J lost 4 bases, and 20 bases lay in between. The CDR3 extends over 17 amino acids. Germline V gene lookup returns CDR1 MNHNS and CDR2 SASEGT. CDR3 in amino acids: CASSERRGRGGFTEAFF. The CDR3 DNA reads TGTGCCAGCAGTGAAAGGAGGGGCAGGGGTGGGTTCACTGAAGCTTTCTTT.

This chain uses TRBV5-6 with TRBJ2-3; TRBD2 is a possible D gene (6 bases). Trimming stripped 4 bases from V and 10 bases from J, with 16 bases between. Germline V gene sequence: CDR1 SGHDT, CDR2 YYEEEE. This CDR3 spans 13 amino acids. The CDR3 DNA follows: TGTGCCAGCAGCACAGCGGGCGGGACGGCGCAGTATTTT. Protein: CASSTAGGTAQYF.

This clone was observed a single time. The V and J genes are TRBV21-1 and TRBJ2-3; the tabulated D call, TRBD2, remains unverified against the DNA. TRBV21-1 is a pseudogene. The CDR3 length is 15 residues. CDR3 sequence: CASSPSGGALDTQYF. The DNA of the CDR3 is TGTGCCAGCAGCCCCAGCGGGGGGGCCCTAGATACGCAGTATTTT.

J is TRBJ2-3 and V is TRBV7-9; no clear D gene. V lost 1 base and J 2 bases, leaving 7 bases between the germline ends. CDR3 length equals 14 residues. Looked up from germline, CDR1 is SEHNR and CDR2 is FQNEAQ (reference sequence). The CDR3 is CASSLGGPTDTQYF. In DNA form, the CDR3 reads TGTGCCAGCAGCTTAGGGGGTCCCACAGATACGCAGTATTTT.

The chain couples TRBV9 to TRBJ2-1, with TRBD2 as a possible D gene (5 bases). There are 14 residues in the CDR3. In germline, CDR1 is SGDLS, CDR2 YYNGEE. Trimming cost V 0 bases and J 6 bases, with 10 bases left between them. CDR3 sequence reads: CASSVGGMGNEQFF. The CDR3 nucleotides read TGTGCCAGCAGCGTAGGAGGGATGGGCAATGAGCAGTTCTTC.

The V gene is TRBV5-1, the J gene TRBJ2-3, with TRBD2 identical over 10 bases. Trimming removed 2 bases from V and 0 bases from J; junction bases left unmatched: 3. The germline CDR1 and CDR2 sequences are SGHRS and YFSETQ. This CDR3 region has 16 residues. The CDR3 DNA reads TGCGCCAGCAGCTTCACTAGCGGGGCTAGCACAGATACGCAGTATTTT. Its translation: CASSFTSGASTDTQYF.

This chain links TRBV10-3 with TRBJ2-1; TRBD2 aligns across 13 bases. Germline V gene lookup returns CDR1 ENHRY and CDR2 SYGVKD. The CDR3 length is 15 residues. V lost 5 bases, J lost 6 bases, and 4 bases stayed unmatched. CDR3 protein: CAISLLAGGPNEQFF. CDR3 DNA sequence: TGTGCCATCAGTTTACTAGCGGGAGGGCCCAATGAGCAGTTCTTC.

The rearrangement links TRBV30 to TRBJ2-1; D is ambiguous. CDR1 is GTSNPN and CDR2 is SVGIG in the germline V gene (reference sequence). The V gene lost 0 bases and the J gene lost 7 bases, with 10 bases spanning the gap. The CDR3 has 13 residues. The CDR3 loop is CAWSVVLRNEQFF. The CDR3 DNA sequence: TGTGCCTGGAGTGTAGTCCTAAGGAATGAGCAGTTCTTC.